The clone carrying this T cell receptor beta chain was observed many times. A junction end diverges from the germline sequence, so it may reflect a read error. The sample comes from a study of T-cell reconstitution after alpha-beta-depleted transplantation in children. Unique molecular identifiers were built into the TCRbeta library. TCRdb reanalysed the PCR reads using MiXCR and keeps one entry per CDR3 protein. This table has 200,000 to 250,000 distinct CDR3 sequences, around 9.5% appearing once. Germline CDR1 reads SGHTA; CDR2 reads FQGNSA. The CDR3 is made up of 13 amino acids. This rearrangement joins TRBV7-2 to TRBJ1-1; D is undetermined. The sequenced sample was PBMCs from the stem cell graft donor, obtained from the stem cell graft. The clonotype originates from a human donor who donated a stem cell graft to a child with acute lymphoblastic leukemia. CDR3: CASSATENSEAFF. Here the CDR3 DNA reads TGTGCCAGCAGCGCTACAGAGAACTCTGAAGCTTTCTTT.